Shown below are 13 T cell receptor beta chains from a single sample sequenced in a study of T cells in Graves' hyperthyroidism and ophthalmopathy. TCR beta CDR3 region amplification was performed from RNA transcripts. HTBI primers were used for first-round RT-PCR of the TCR CDR3. Via MiXCR, TCRdb re-called the multiplex PCR reads, giving one row per CDR3 protein. The table has more than 550,000 distinct CDR3 sequences, 45% seen once; the top ten hold roughly 7.2%. Sequencing input: peripheral blood or thyroid tissue (not recorded which). Every receptor here comes from an adult man with Graves' disease, either hyperthyroidism or ophthalmopathy (not recorded which).

Details on this clonotype: A read error may account for a junction end that differs from germline. The rearrangement uses TRBV5-4 and TRBJ1-5, with TRBD1 as a possible D gene (6 bases). The germline V gene has CDR1 SGHNT and CDR2 YYREEE (reference sequence). CDR3 size: 17 residues. The CDR3 coding sequence is TGTGCCACCAGCGTTGGCCAGGGGCCGGATAGCAATCAGCCCCAGCATTTT. Protein: CATSVGQGPDSNQPQHF.

The chain couples TRBV7-9 to TRBJ2-2, with a tentative D call TRBD2 (5 bases). CDR3 length: 16 residues. The germline V gene encodes CDR1 SEHNR and CDR2 FQNEAQ (reference sequence). Trimming removed 5 bases from V and 5 bases from J, with 18 bases in between. CDR3 nucleotide sequence: TGTGCCAGCAGCGTAGATACGGGATTGGGGACCGGGGAGCTGTTTTTT. Protein: CASSVDTGLGTGELFF.

This clonotype was found a few times. This chain joins TRBV19 and TRBJ1-1; D is undetermined. V dropped 3 bases and J dropped 4 bases, with 12 bases sitting between them. From germline, CDR1 is LNHDA and CDR2 SQIVND (reference sequence). The CDR3 is 14 amino acids. CDR3 DNA sequence: TGTGCCAGTAGTATCCCGAGGGTCAGCACTGAAGCTTTCTTT. Residues: CASSIPRVSTEAFF.

The sample holds one count of this clonotype. This chain links TRBV7-9 with TRBJ2-7, with D tentatively TRBD1 (5 bases). The V gene's germline CDR1 is SEHNR and CDR2 FQNEAQ (reference sequence). V was trimmed by 10 bases and J by 3 bases, leaving 19 bases between them. CDR3 length: 14 amino acids. DNA of the CDR3: TGTGCCACCAGTGATTCAGGGTATGGCTACGAGCAGTACTTC. Encoded protein: CATSDSGYGYEQYF.

The chain uses TRBV12-3 or TRBV12-4 and TRBJ2-7; 9 positions match TRBD1. CDR3 length equals 16 residues. The J segment lost 3 bases and the V segment lost 0 bases, leaving 6 bases of the junction unmatched. In nucleotides, the CDR3 is TGTGCCAGCAGTTTAGCGGGCGGGACAGGGCGCTACGAGCAGTACTTC. Its protein is CASSLAGGTGRYEQYF.

The chain recombines TRBV29-1 with TRBJ1-2; 7 nucleotides match TRBD1. Germline V CDR1 and CDR2: SQVTM, ANQGSEA. The CDR3 length is 15 residues. Trimming removed 8 bases from V and 0 bases from J; junction bases left unmatched: 12. DNA for the CDR3: TGCAGCTTGGCACCTCTAGACAGGGCTAACTATGGCTACACCTTC. It specifies CSLAPLDRANYGYTF.

The V gene is TRBV5-5, the J gene TRBJ2-7; D not resolved. The CDR3 has 14 amino acids. The germline V gene encodes CDR1 SGHKS and CDR2 YYEKEE (reference sequence). Trimming removed 3 bases from V and 2 bases from J, with 12 bases in between. CDR3 in DNA: TGTGCCAGCAGCTCACCCTCTCTTACCTACGAGCAGTACTTC. Translated, it gives CASSSPSLTYEQYF.

The rearrangement joins TRBV20-1 to TRBJ1-4; 8 bases are a match to TRBD1. In germline, CDR1 is DFQATT, CDR2 SNEGSKA (reference sequence). The CDR3 consists of 15 residues. V lost 1 base, J lost 7 bases, and 8 bases stayed unmatched. The CDR3 spells CSARAWTGKGEKLFF. The CDR3 DNA sequence: TGCAGTGCTAGAGCGTGGACAGGGAAGGGTGAAAAACTGTTTTTT.

This clonotype was seen more than once but under ten times. The chain combines TRBV7-2 with TRBJ1-3; D unclear. V was cut by 6 bases and J by 2 bases, with 8 bases left in between. Germline CDR1 and CDR2: SGHTA and FQGNSA. The CDR3 length is 13 residues. The CDR3 protein is CASRSGTGNTIYF. DNA of the CDR3: TGTGCCAGCAGAAGCGGGACTGGAAACACCATATATTTT. Full variable domain (outside the CDR3, taken from reference TRBV7-2 and TRBJ1-3): GAGVSQSPSNKVTEKGKDVELRCDPISGHTALYWYRQSLGQGLEFLIYFQGNSAPDKSGLPSDRFSAERTGGSVSTLTIQRTQQEDSAVYLCASRSGTGNTIYFGEGSWLTVV.

The chain carries TRBV2 and TRBJ1-2, with 9 bases matching TRBD1. Trimming took 5 bases from V and 8 from J; bases not matched to a gene: 9. CDR3 length equals 14 residues. Per the germline V gene, CDR1 is SNHLY and CDR2 is FYNNEI. The CDR3 sequence is CASSYAGTGCGYTF. CDR3 nucleotides: TGTGCCAGCAGTTATGCCGGGACAGGGTGCGGCTACACCTTC.

In this sample, this clonotype turned up many times. This chain joins TRBV29-1 and TRBJ1-2; TRBD1 agrees at 9 bases. The CDR3 is 13 amino acids. The V gene's germline CDR1 is SQVTM and CDR2 ANQGSEA. The J segment lost 3 bases and the V segment lost 5 bases, leaving 4 bases of the junction unmatched. CDR3 loop: CSVMTGGHYGYTF. The CDR3 nucleotides are TGCAGCGTTATGACAGGGGGTCACTATGGCTACACCTTC.

This clonotype was counted at least ten times. The gene calls are TRBV24-1 and TRBJ1-1; D unclear. The V end was cut by 9 bases, the J end by 1 base, with 8 bases between. The germline CDR1 and CDR2 sequences are KGHDR and SFDVKD. CDR3 length: 12 residues. The CDR3 loop is CATQDSNTEAFF. The CDR3 DNA reads as TGTGCCACCCAAGACTCGAACACTGAAGCTTTCTTT.

This clonotype was counted a few times. The junction does not match germline at one end; this may be a read error. The V and J genes are TRBV10-3 and TRBJ1-6; the D gene is possibly TRBD1 (5 bases). CDR1 is ENHRY and CDR2 is SYGVKD in the germline V gene. The CDR3 spans 14 residues. CDR3 amino acids: CASSYEQVASPLHF. The CDR3 nucleotides are TGTGCCAGCAGTTACGAACAGGTGGCTTCACCCCTCCACTTT.